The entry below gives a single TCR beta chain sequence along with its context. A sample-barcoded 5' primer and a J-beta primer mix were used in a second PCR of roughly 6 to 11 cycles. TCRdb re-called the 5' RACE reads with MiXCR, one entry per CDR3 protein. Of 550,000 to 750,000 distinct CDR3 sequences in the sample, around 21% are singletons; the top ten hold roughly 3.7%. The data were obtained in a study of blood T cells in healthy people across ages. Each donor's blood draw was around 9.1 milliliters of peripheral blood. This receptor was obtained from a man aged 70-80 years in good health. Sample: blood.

CDR3 bases: TGTGCCAGCAGTTTTTCGAAACAGACTTCTGAAGCTTTCTTT. Its protein product is CASSFSKQTSEAFF. V gene TRBV12-3 or TRBV12-4 combines with J gene TRBJ1-1; D unresolved. The CDR3 length is 14 residues. The ends were cut back, 3 bases at V and 6 bases at J, with 14 bases in the middle.